These T cell receptor beta chains were read from a single sample in a study of T cell responses to AZD1222 COVID-19 vaccine. Libraries were prepared by immunoSEQ multiplex PCR; TCRdb keeps only in-frame clonotypes and omits some of them. The table has some 130,000 clones, around 92% seen once. The sample was peripheral blood, taken 28 days after the second AZD1222 dose. The receptors here all came from an adult who received the AZD1222 COVID-19 vaccine. Each CDR3 is given with its conserved first and last residue. Each record gives: V gene, D gene, clone size, J gene, CDR3 protein, CDR3 DNA. A D gene is named only where the DNA matches it firmly. Expanded clones get a size class; other rows say once, few or many, or leave the size out.

V gene: TRBV27; D gene: TRBD2; clone size: .; J gene: TRBJ2-7; CDR3 protein: CASSSLTSGLSYEQYF; CDR3 DNA: TGTGCCAGCAGTTCTCTTACTAGCGGCCTATCCTACGAGCAGTACTTC
V gene: TRBV5-5; D gene: .; clone size: .; J gene: TRBJ1-5; CDR3 protein: CASSLDPENNSNQPQHF; CDR3 DNA: TGTGCCAGCAGCTTGGATCCGGAAAACAATAGCAATCAGCCCCAGCATTTT
V gene: TRBV29-1; D gene: .; clone size: .; J gene: TRBJ1-2; CDR3 protein: CSVDTVRQRKISNYGYTF; CDR3 DNA: TGCAGCGTTGATACCGTCCGACAGCGTAAAATTTCTAACTATGGCTACACCTTC
V gene: TRBV6-2/TRBV6-3; D gene: .; clone size: once; J gene: TRBJ1-2; CDR3 protein: CASSYSGGYGYTF; CDR3 DNA: TGTGCCAGCAGTTACTCCGGGGGCTATGGCTACACCTTC
V gene: TRBV27; D gene: TRBD1; clone size: .; J gene: TRBJ2-5; CDR3 protein: CASSSHLDRVETQYF; CDR3 DNA: TGTGCCAGCAGTTCCCATCTGGACAGGGTCGAGACCCAGTACTTC
V gene: TRBV5-6; D gene: .; clone size: .; J gene: TRBJ1-2; CDR3 protein: CASSLGDYGYTF; CDR3 DNA: TGTGCCAGCAGCTTGGGGGACTATGGCTACACCTTC
V gene: TRBV19; D gene: .; clone size: .; J gene: TRBJ2-7; CDR3 protein: CASSVTPASRGKQYF; CDR3 DNA: TGTGCCAGTAGTGTGACCCCCGCGTCCCGGGGAAAGCAGTACTTC
V gene: TRBV5-6; D gene: TRBD2; clone size: .; J gene: TRBJ2-1; CDR3 protein: CASSLGPILAGLNNEQFF; CDR3 DNA: TGTGCCAGCAGCTTGGGACCCATACTAGCGGGGCTAAACAATGAGCAGTTCTTC
V gene: TRBV28; D gene: TRBD1; clone size: .; J gene: TRBJ1-2; CDR3 protein: CASSSADRWGYGYTF; CDR3 DNA: TGTGCCAGCAGTTCCGCGGACAGGTGGGGCTATGGCTACACCTTC
V gene: TRBV5-1; D gene: .; clone size: .; J gene: TRBJ1-6; CDR3 protein: CASSLERTPYNSPLHF; CDR3 DNA: TGCGCCAGCAGCTTGGAAAGGACTCCCTATAATTCACCCCTCCACTTT
V gene: TRBV7-2; D gene: .; clone size: .; J gene: TRBJ2-5; CDR3 protein: CASSWSRPQGTQYF; CDR3 DNA: TGTGCCAGCAGTTGGAGCAGACCCCAGGGGACCCAGTACTTC
V gene: TRBV11-2; D gene: TRBD1; clone size: .; J gene: TRBJ2-3; CDR3 protein: CASSPGQPLMDTQYF; CDR3 DNA: TGTGCCAGCAGCCCGGGACAGCCCCTGATGGATACGCAGTATTTT
V gene: TRBV18; D gene: TRBD1; clone size: .; J gene: TRBJ2-5; CDR3 protein: CASSPLGQGSYETQYF; CDR3 DNA: TGTGCCAGCTCACCACTAGGACAGGGAAGTTACGAGACCCAGTACTTC
V gene: TRBV18; D gene: .; clone size: once; J gene: TRBJ2-1; CDR3 protein: CASSPPTGGANEQFF; CDR3 DNA: TGTGCCAGCTCACCACCGACTGGGGGCGCGAATGAGCAGTTCTTC
V gene: TRBV19; D gene: TRBD2; clone size: .; J gene: TRBJ2-7; CDR3 protein: CASSVGTSRIPYEQYF; CDR3 DNA: TGTGCCAGTAGTGTTGGGACTAGTCGAATCCCCTACGAGCAGTACTTC
V gene: TRBV4-3; D gene: .; clone size: .; J gene: TRBJ2-2; CDR3 protein: CASSQVKGWAGELFF; CDR3 DNA: TGCGCCAGCAGCCAAGTAAAGGGGTGGGCCGGGGAGCTGTTTTTT
V gene: TRBV5-6; D gene: .; clone size: once; J gene: TRBJ1-1; CDR3 protein: CASSFPPGSLKNTEAFF; CDR3 DNA: TGTGCCAGCAGCTTCCCGCCGGGGTCCCTAAAGAACACTGAAGCTTTCTTT
V gene: TRBV15; D gene: .; clone size: .; J gene: TRBJ1-5; CDR3 protein: CATTQSAGRGNQPQHF; CDR3 DNA: TGTGCCACCACCCAGAGTGCCGGGAGGGGCAATCAGCCCCAGCATTTT
V gene: TRBV7-2; D gene: .; clone size: .; J gene: TRBJ2-5; CDR3 protein: CASRASETQYF; CDR3 DNA: TGTGCCAGCAGGGCGTCGGAGACCCAGTACTTC
V gene: TRBV4-2; D gene: .; clone size: .; J gene: TRBJ1-2; CDR3 protein: CASQTAKSAHETNYGYTF; CDR3 DNA: TGTGCCAGCCAGACAGCGAAAAGCGCCCACGAGACGAACTATGGCTACACCTTC
V gene: TRBV7-9; D gene: TRBD1; clone size: .; J gene: TRBJ1-1; CDR3 protein: CASSSDRGTEAFF; CDR3 DNA: TGTGCCAGCAGCTCGGACAGGGGGACCGAAGCTTTCTTT
V gene: TRBV18; D gene: TRBD2; clone size: .; J gene: TRBJ2-1; CDR3 protein: CASSPPGGRRNEQFF; CDR3 DNA: TGTGCCAGCTCTCCCCCGGGAGGACGGCGCAATGAGCAGTTCTTC
V gene: TRBV5-5; D gene: TRBD2; clone size: .; J gene: TRBJ2-1; CDR3 protein: CASSLPGGRNNEQFF; CDR3 DNA: TGTGCCAGCAGCTTGCCTGGCGGGAGAAACAATGAGCAGTTCTTC
V gene: TRBV28; D gene: .; clone size: .; J gene: TRBJ1-1; CDR3 protein: CASSFGQGPVAFF; CDR3 DNA: TGTGCCAGCAGTTTCGGCCAGGGCCCGGTGGCTTTCTTT
V gene: TRBV6-2/TRBV6-3; D gene: .; clone size: .; J gene: TRBJ1-3; CDR3 protein: CASSYSGSSGNTIYF; CDR3 DNA: TGTGCCAGCAGTTATAGCGGCAGCTCTGGAAACACCATATATTTT
V gene: TRBV5-1; D gene: TRBD2; clone size: .; J gene: TRBJ2-1; CDR3 protein: CASSLHGTSSYNEQFF; CDR3 DNA: TGCGCCAGCAGCTTGCACGGGACTAGCTCCTACAATGAGCAGTTCTTC
V gene: TRBV5-1; D gene: TRBD2; clone size: .; J gene: TRBJ2-1; CDR3 protein: CASSLDLAGGPGQFF; CDR3 DNA: TGCGCCAGCAGCTTGGACCTAGCGGGAGGGCCAGGGCAGTTCTTC
V gene: TRBV11-3; D gene: .; clone size: .; J gene: TRBJ1-5; CDR3 protein: CASSLAVAAGNQPQHF; CDR3 DNA: TGTGCCAGCAGCTTAGCCGTGGCAGCCGGCAATCAGCCCCAGCATTTT
V gene: TRBV19; D gene: .; clone size: .; J gene: TRBJ1-1; CDR3 protein: CASSIGGETEAFF; CDR3 DNA: TGTGCCAGTAGTATTGGGGGGGAGACTGAAGCTTTCTTT
V gene: TRBV4-1; D gene: TRBD1; clone size: .; J gene: TRBJ1-1; CDR3 protein: CASSQGWGTGNTEAFF; CDR3 DNA: TGCGCCAGCAGCCAAGGGTGGGGGACAGGGAACACTGAAGCTTTCTTT
V gene: TRBV6-4; D gene: TRBD1; clone size: once; J gene: TRBJ2-3; CDR3 protein: CASINRGSSTDTQYF; CDR3 DNA: TGTGCCAGCATCAACAGGGGTTCTAGCACAGATACGCAGTATTTT
V gene: TRBV9; D gene: .; clone size: .; J gene: TRBJ2-2; CDR3 protein: CASSERRNTGELFF; CDR3 DNA: TGTGCCAGCAGCGAGCGACGCAACACCGGGGAGCTGTTTTTT
V gene: TRBV3-1/TRBV3-2; D gene: TRBD2; clone size: .; J gene: TRBJ2-7; CDR3 protein: CASSRPTLRETREQYF; CDR3 DNA: TGTGCCAGCAGCCGCCCGACCTTGCGGGAGACCAGAGAGCAGTACTTC
V gene: TRBV7-8; D gene: .; clone size: .; J gene: TRBJ2-7; CDR3 protein: CASSPPGGYEQYF; CDR3 DNA: TGTGCCAGCAGCCCACCTGGGGGGTACGAGCAGTACTTC
V gene: TRBV7-6; D gene: TRBD2; clone size: .; J gene: TRBJ2-7; CDR3 protein: CASSLRTSGPYEQYF; CDR3 DNA: TGTGCCAGCAGCTTGCGGACTAGCGGCCCCTACGAGCAGTACTTC
V gene: TRBV4-1; D gene: .; clone size: .; J gene: TRBJ1-4; CDR3 protein: CASSQDSRNPTNEKLFF; CDR3 DNA: TGCGCCAGCAGCCAAGATTCCAGGAACCCAACTAATGAAAAACTGTTTTTT
V gene: TRBV4-3; D gene: .; clone size: once; J gene: TRBJ1-2; CDR3 protein: CASSQGDGSNYGYTF; CDR3 DNA: TGCGCCAGCAGCCAAGGGGACGGGTCTAACTATGGCTACACCTTC
V gene: TRBV4-3; D gene: TRBD1; clone size: .; J gene: TRBJ1-3; CDR3 protein: CASSQLDRGAGNTIYF; CDR3 DNA: TGCGCCAGCAGCCAACTGGACAGGGGAGCCGGAAACACCATATATTTT
V gene: TRBV6-2/TRBV6-3; D gene: TRBD2; clone size: .; J gene: TRBJ2-1; CDR3 protein: CASSFDRTSGKVHNEQFF; CDR3 DNA: TGTGCCAGCAGTTTCGACCGGACTAGCGGGAAAGTACACAATGAGCAGTTCTTC
V gene: TRBV30; D gene: .; clone size: .; J gene: TRBJ2-1; CDR3 protein: CAWSDFLIYNEQFF; CDR3 DNA: TGTGCCTGGAGTGACTTCTTGATTTACAATGAGCAGTTCTTC
V gene: TRBV3-1/TRBV3-2; D gene: .; clone size: .; J gene: TRBJ2-1; CDR3 protein: CASSQRDLYNEQFF; CDR3 DNA: TGTGCCAGCAGCCAAAGGGACTTATACAATGAGCAGTTCTTC
V gene: TRBV30; D gene: TRBD1; clone size: .; J gene: TRBJ1-5; CDR3 protein: CAWSPGGRQPQHF; CDR3 DNA: TGTGCCTGGAGTCCAGGGGGACGCCAGCCCCAGCATTTT
V gene: TRBV7-6; D gene: TRBD1; clone size: .; J gene: TRBJ2-7; CDR3 protein: CASSLAPGQGNHEQYF; CDR3 DNA: TGTGCCAGCAGCTTAGCCCCGGGACAGGGGAACCACGAGCAGTACTTC
V gene: TRBV15; D gene: TRBD1; clone size: .; J gene: TRBJ2-7; CDR3 protein: CATSRDYGTGVYEQYF; CDR3 DNA: TGTGCCACCAGCAGAGACTACGGGACAGGGGTCTACGAGCAGTACTTC
V gene: TRBV2; D gene: .; clone size: .; J gene: TRBJ1-5; CDR3 protein: CASSPRVGSNQPQHF; CDR3 DNA: TGTGCCAGCAGTCCCAGGGTGGGGAGCAATCAGCCCCAGCATTTT
V gene: TRBV6-5; D gene: .; clone size: .; J gene: TRBJ1-1; CDR3 protein: CASSYSGWTEAFF; CDR3 DNA: TGTGCCAGCAGTTACTCAGGCTGGACTGAAGCTTTCTTT
V gene: TRBV7-2; D gene: .; clone size: .; J gene: TRBJ2-7; CDR3 protein: CASSRRDGDEQYF; CDR3 DNA: TGTGCCAGCAGCCGCCGGGACGGGGACGAGCAGTACTTC
V gene: TRBV7-9; D gene: .; clone size: once; J gene: TRBJ1-5; CDR3 protein: CASSGAGNQPQHF; CDR3 DNA: TGTGCCAGCAGCGGGGCAGGCAATCAGCCCCAGCATTTT